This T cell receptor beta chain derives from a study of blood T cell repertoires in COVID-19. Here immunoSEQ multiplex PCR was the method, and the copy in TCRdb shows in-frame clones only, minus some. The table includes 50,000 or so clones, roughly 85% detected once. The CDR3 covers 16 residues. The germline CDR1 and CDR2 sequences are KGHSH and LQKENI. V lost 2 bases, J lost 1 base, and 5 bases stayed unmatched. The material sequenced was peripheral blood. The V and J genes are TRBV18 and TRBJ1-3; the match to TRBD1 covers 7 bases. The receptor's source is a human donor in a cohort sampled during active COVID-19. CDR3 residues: CASSPGGTASGNTIYF. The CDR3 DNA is TGTGCCAGCTCACCAGGAGGGACAGCTTCTGGAAACACCATATATTTT.